What follows are 6 T cell receptor beta chains derived from one specimen sequenced in a study of blood T cell repertoires in COVID-19. Sequencing was performed with immunoSEQ multiplex PCR; in TCRdb, only in-frame clones are kept and a portion is missing. This sample carries about 200,000 clones, approximately 87% of them seen once, and the ten largest clones take about 0.72%. Sequencing was carried out using peripheral blood. These receptors were collected from a woman in her seventies with acute or convalescent COVID-19.

This clone was picked up a small number of times. The chain recombines TRBV28 with TRBJ1-2; 8 bases agree with TRBD1. The CDR3 loop spans 14 amino acids. Per germline, CDR1 MDHEN and CDR2 SYDVKM. The V gene end was trimmed by 8 bases and the J gene end by 5 bases; junction bases not matched to a gene: 10. CDR3 sequence reads: CASGRDRGWYGYTF. Here the CDR3 DNA reads TGTGCCAGCGGGAGAGACAGGGGATGGTATGGCTACACCTTC.

This chain joins TRBV7-2 and TRBJ1-2; 12 bases are shared with TRBD1. Germline V gene sequence: CDR1 SGHTA, CDR2 FQGNSA. This CDR3 is built from 16 residues. The junction had 9 bases not matched to a gene; V was cut back by 6 bases and J by 4 bases. The CDR3 spells CASSFSGTGGGYGYTF. Written as DNA, the CDR3 is TGTGCCAGCAGTTTTTCCGGGACAGGGGGCGGCTATGGCTACACCTTC.

The gene calls are TRBV2 and TRBJ2-2; TRBD1 might be the D (7 bases). V lost 4 bases to trimming and J lost 4 bases, with 10 bases between them. The CDR3 length is 14 residues. Germline values: CDR1 SNHLY, CDR2 FYNNEI. The CDR3: CASSGQGGTGELFF. In nucleotides, the CDR3 is TGTGCCAGCAGTGGACAGGGAGGCACCGGGGAGCTGTTTTTT.

V gene TRBV5-1 combines with J gene TRBJ1-1, with 8 bases fitting TRBD1. The CDR3 contains 15 residues. Germline V gives CDR1 SGHRS, CDR2 YFSETQ. The V and J ends lost 4 bases and 1 base, in that order; junction bases with no gene match: 6. DNA of the CDR3: TGCGCCAGCAGCCCCCGGACAGGGCAGAACACTGAAGCTTTCTTT. Its translation is CASSPRTGQNTEAFF.

The chain joins TRBV6-1 to TRBJ1-6, with D perhaps matching TRBD1 (5 bases). Germline CDR1 and CDR2: MNHNS and SASEGT. The V end was cut by 1 base, the J end by 9 bases, with 13 bases between. The CDR3 is made up of 15 amino acids. The CDR3 bases are TGTGCCAGCAGTGAAGGGGCGGCAGGGCTTTCACCCCTCCACTTT. This translates into CASSEGAAGLSPLHF.

This clone showed up just a few times. V usage is TRBV6-5 and J usage is TRBJ2-4, with D possibly matching TRBD1 (6 bases). From germline, CDR1 is MNHEY and CDR2 SVGAGI. The ends were cut back, 10 bases at V and 4 bases at J, with 17 bases in the middle. The CDR3 spans 14 residues. The CDR3 loop is CATAYTGTKNIQYF. In DNA form, the CDR3 reads TGTGCCACCGCCTACACCGGGACAAAAAACATTCAGTACTTC.